The 19 T cell receptor beta chains listed next were all sequenced from one sample in a study of CD8 T cells in ankylosing spondylitis. TCRdb re-analysed the 5' RACE reads in MiXCR, keeping a single row per CDR3 protein. The sample consists of hundreds of thousands of distinct CDR3 sequences, 12% of them appearing once. Overall study results and limits: What appeared characteristic of ankylosing spondylitis blood was a TCR beta motif of seven to nine highly homologous variants.

No antigen has been assigned to these receptors. Material for sequencing was blood, either unsorted or a sorted T cell fraction (not recorded which). These receptors came from a male donor with ankylosing spondylitis.

The V call is TRBV5-1, the J call TRBJ1-2, with D perhaps matching TRBD1 (6 bases). Deletions cut 6 bases from V and 7 bases from J, with 19 bases between. CDR3 length: 14 amino acids. Germline CDR1 is SGHRS and CDR2 is YFSETQ. The CDR3 here is CASTDLSGGPGYTF. The CDR3 region has the DNA TGCGCCAGCACCGACCTATCGGGGGGCCCTGGCTACACCTTC.

The chain employs TRBV20-1 and TRBJ2-7; possibly TRBD1 for D (5 bases). Germline values: CDR1 DFQATT, CDR2 SNEGSKA (reference sequence). V was cut by 3 bases and J by 4 bases, with 16 bases left in between. This CDR3 is 14 amino acids long. This CDR3 is CSASGPKGIYEQYF. The DNA for the CDR3 is TGCAGTGCTAGCGGGCCGAAGGGGATATACGAGCAGTACTTC.

This clonotype was observed a handful of times. The chain couples TRBV6-6 to TRBJ2-7; possible D gene TRBD2, 5 bases. Looked up from germline, CDR1 is MNHNY and CDR2 is SVGAGI (reference sequence). Deletions cut 5 bases from V and 3 bases from J, with 11 bases between. This CDR3 comprises 13 residues. CDR3: CASSQEGYYEQYF. CDR3 bases: TGTGCCAGCAGTCAAGAGGGATACTACGAGCAGTACTTC.

This clonotype was counted between two and nine times. The rearrangement links TRBV7-8 to TRBJ1-5; D is unresolved. The V end lost 3 bases, the J end lost 1 base, and 13 bases lay between the germline ends. The germline gives CDR1 SGHVS, CDR2 FQNEAQ. The CDR3 loop spans 16 amino acids. CDR3: CASSLKGTGSNQPQHF. The DNA of the CDR3 is TGTGCCAGCAGCTTGAAGGGAACGGGAAGCAATCAGCCCCAGCATTTT.

This clonotype was counted only a few times. V and J are TRBV28 and TRBJ1-5; perhaps TRBD1 as D (5 bases). The CDR3 is 15 residues long. V was trimmed by 4 bases and J by 2 bases, leaving 12 bases between them. Germline CDR1 and CDR2: MDHEN and SYDVKM. This CDR3 reads CASSWGGDGNQPQHF. The CDR3 DNA sequence: TGTGCCAGCAGTTGGGGGGGGGACGGCAATCAGCCCCAGCATTTT.

This rearrangement joins TRBV20-1 to TRBJ2-3, with 7 nucleotides matching TRBD1. V shed 5 bases, J shed 4 bases, and the junction held 9 bases outside the gene matches. This CDR3 is built from 14 residues. The germline CDR1 and CDR2 sequences are DFQATT and SNEGSKA (reference sequence). For the CDR3, the DNA is TGCAGTGCTCCGCGCTCGAGGGGGCCAGATACGCAGTATTTT. Translated: CSAPRSRGPDTQYF.

V and J are TRBV19 and TRBJ2-6; 8 bases match TRBD1. V was pared by 8 bases and J by 1 base, with 13 bases of the junction left unmatched. CDR3 size: 18 residues. CDR1 and CDR2 from the germline V gene are LNHDA and SQIVND (reference sequence). CDR3 DNA: TGTGCCAGTTTGCGGCGGGACAGGCCGTTTTCTGGGGCCAACGTCCTGACTTTC. Translation: CASLRRDRPFSGANVLTF.

This chain uses TRBV5-5 with TRBJ1-1, with 10 bases matching TRBD1. The CDR3 length is 16 residues. V gave up 4 bases and J gave up 1 base; unmatched junction bases: 7. Germline V gives CDR1 SGHKS, CDR2 YYEKEE (reference sequence). CDR3 sequence: CASSPRTGGSNTEAFF. As DNA, the CDR3 is TGTGCCAGCAGCCCAAGGACAGGGGGATCGAACACTGAAGCTTTCTTT.

The chain links TRBV6-2 or TRBV6-3 to TRBJ2-3; unclear D gene. Trimming pared 2 bases from V and 0 bases from J, leaving 6 bases between. The CDR3 spans 14 residues. Germline V CDR1 and CDR2: MNHEY, SVGEGT. The CDR3 DNA reads TGTGCCAGCAGTTACGGGAAGAGCACAGATACGCAGTATTTT. This encodes CASSYGKSTDTQYF.

This clonotype was seen a few times. The chain joins TRBV3-1 to TRBJ1-2; D call uncertain. Germline V gene data show CDR1 as LGHDT and CDR2 as YNNKEL (reference sequence). The V gene lost 1 base and the J gene lost 5 bases, with 11 bases spanning the gap. This CDR3 region has 14 residues. The DNA of the CDR3 is TGTGCCAGCAGCCAAGGTGGAGGTCTTTATGGCTACACCTTC. Translation: CASSQGGGLYGYTF.

This clonotype showed up just a few times. The rearrangement joins TRBV10-3 to TRBJ1-3; D call uncertain. CDR1 is ENHRY and CDR2 is SYGVKD in the germline V gene. Trimming left V 11 bases short and J 4 bases short, with 15 bases between. The CDR3 is 13 amino acids. Written as DNA, the CDR3 is TGTGCCGCCGCACCGGGGTACGGAAACACCATATATTTT. Residues: CAAAPGYGNTIYF.

The V gene is TRBV12-3 or TRBV12-4, the J gene TRBJ2-7; D might be TRBD1 (5 bases). The CDR3 consists of 17 residues. Trimming shortened V by 6 bases and J by 0 bases, and 21 bases separated the two germline ends. In DNA form, the CDR3 reads TGTGCCAGCAGCCTATTCCAAGACAGCGCCACCTCCTACGAGCAGTACTTC. Translated: CASSLFQDSATSYEQYF.

This clonotype occurred many times. V and J are TRBV7-6 and TRBJ2-5; 9 bases match TRBD1. The CDR3 loop spans 16 amino acids. CDR1 and CDR2 from the germline V gene are SGHVS and FNYEAQ. The V gene end was trimmed by 3 bases and the J gene end by 4 bases; junction bases not matched to a gene: 9. The CDR3 bases are TGTGCCAGCAGCTTCCGAGGGACAGGGACTGGAGAGACCCAGTACTTC. Its protein product is CASSFRGTGTGETQYF.

V and J are TRBV5-1 and TRBJ2-2; maybe TRBD1 (6 bases). V was cut by 4 bases and J by 0 bases, with 10 bases left in between. The CDR3 sequence is 15 residues long. Germline V gene data show CDR1 as SGHRS and CDR2 as YFSETQ. This chain's CDR3 is CASSGDISNTGELFF. CDR3 nucleotide sequence: TGCGCCAGCAGCGGGGACATCTCGAACACCGGGGAGCTGTTTTTT.

The genes are TRBV5-1 and TRBJ2-5; TRBD1 agrees at 8 bases. The J segment lost 5 bases and the V segment lost 3 bases, leaving 3 bases of the junction unmatched. Germline CDR1 reads SGHRS; CDR2 reads YFSETQ. This CDR3 region has 13 residues. CDR3 in amino acids: CASSSGGWETQYF. CDR3 in DNA: TGCGCCAGCAGCTCAGGGGGCTGGGAGACCCAGTACTTC.

The CDR3 sequence: CASSLRDRGLYEQYF. The CDR3, as DNA: TGTGCCAGCAGCTTAAGGGACAGGGGCCTCTACGAGCAGTACTTC. The rearrangement joins TRBV5-4 to TRBJ2-7, with 10 bases matching TRBD1. Looked up from germline, CDR1 is SGHNT and CDR2 is YYREEE (reference sequence). This CDR3 spans 15 amino acids. The ends lost 2 bases at V and 3 bases at J; junction bases unmatched: 5.

CDR3 DNA sequence: TGTGCCAGCAGCGTAGACAGGTCCCACGAGCAGTACTTC. Translated, it gives CASSVDRSHEQYF. This sequence joins TRBV13 and TRBJ2-7; possible D gene TRBD1, 6 bases. Between the trimmed V and J ends, which lost 5 bases and 5 bases, there was a span of 13 bases. This CDR3 has 13 residues. Germline V gene data show CDR1 as PRHDT and CDR2 as FYEKMQ (reference sequence).

In this sample, this clonotype turned up many times. CDR3 protein: CSAPGRPETQYF. The CDR3 DNA is TGCAGTGCGCCCGGAAGGCCTGAGACCCAGTACTTC. This chain links TRBV20-1 with TRBJ2-5; D gene unclear. CDR3 length equals 12 residues. The germline V gene encodes CDR1 DFQATT and CDR2 SNEGSKA (reference sequence). The V gene lost 6 bases and the J gene lost 5 bases, with 13 bases spanning the gap.

This clonotype was recorded at least ten times. The DNA for the CDR3 is TGTGCCAGCTCACCATCGACGCCGGGACTAGCGGGCACAGATACGCAGTATTTT. Residues: CASSPSTPGLAGTDTQYF. The chain has TRBV18 and TRBJ2-3; 11 bases agree with TRBD2. Germline-derived CDR1 and CDR2 are KGHSH and LQKENI. The CDR3 loop spans 18 amino acids. Trimming cost V 2 bases and J 1 base; bases outside gene matches: 8. The entire variable domain, with the rest obtained from reference TRBV18 and TRBJ2-3, is as follows: NAGVMQNPRHLVRRRGQEARLRCSPMKGHSHVYWYRQLPEEGLKFMVYLQKENIIDESGMPKERFSAEFPKEGPSILRIQQVVRGDSAAYFCASSPSTPGLAGTDTQYFGPGTRLTVL.